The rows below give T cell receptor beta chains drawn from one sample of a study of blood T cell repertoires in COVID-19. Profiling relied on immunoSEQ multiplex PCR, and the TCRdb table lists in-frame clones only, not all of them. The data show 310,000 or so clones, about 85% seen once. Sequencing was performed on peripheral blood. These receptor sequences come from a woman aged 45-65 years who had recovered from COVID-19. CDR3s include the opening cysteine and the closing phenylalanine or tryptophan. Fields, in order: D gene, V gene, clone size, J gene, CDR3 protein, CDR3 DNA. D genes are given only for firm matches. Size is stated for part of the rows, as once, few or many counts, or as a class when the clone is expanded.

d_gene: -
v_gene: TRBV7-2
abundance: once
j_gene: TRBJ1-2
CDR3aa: CASSVSYGYTF
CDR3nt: TGTGCCAGCAGCGTCAGCTATGGCTACACCTTC

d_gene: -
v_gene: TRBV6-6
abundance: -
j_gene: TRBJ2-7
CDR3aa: CASSYMASGEQYF
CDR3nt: TGTGCCAGCAGTTACATGGCTAGTGGCGAGCAGTACTTC

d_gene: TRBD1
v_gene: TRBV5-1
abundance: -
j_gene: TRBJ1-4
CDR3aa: CASSSLPGTAEKLFF
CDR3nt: TGCGCCAGCAGCTCCCTGCCCGGGACAGCAGAAAAACTGTTTTTT

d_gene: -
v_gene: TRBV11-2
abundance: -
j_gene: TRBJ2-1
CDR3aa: CASSLVDGYNEQFF
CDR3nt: TGTGCCAGCAGCTTAGTCGACGGGTACAATGAGCAGTTCTTC

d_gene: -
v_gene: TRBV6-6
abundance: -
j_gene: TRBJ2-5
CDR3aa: CASSYSHKQETQYF
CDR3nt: TGTGCCAGCAGTTACTCACATAAACAAGAGACCCAGTACTTC

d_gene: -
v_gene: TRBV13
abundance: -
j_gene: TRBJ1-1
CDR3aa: CASSFTGSEPEAFF
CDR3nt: TGTGCCAGCAGCTTCACAGGGAGTGAACCTGAAGCTTTCTTT

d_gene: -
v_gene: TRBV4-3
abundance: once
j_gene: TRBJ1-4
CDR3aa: CASSQESMQGAATNEKLFF
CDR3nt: TGCGCCAGCAGCCAAGAGTCGATGCAAGGGGCGGCAACTAATGAAAAACTGTTTTTT

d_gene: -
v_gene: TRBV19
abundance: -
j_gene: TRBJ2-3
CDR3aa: CASSVAGRSTDTQYF
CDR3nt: TGTGCCAGTAGTGTTGCGGGAAGAAGCACAGATACGCAGTATTTT

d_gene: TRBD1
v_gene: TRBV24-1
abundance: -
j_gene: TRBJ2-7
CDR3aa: CATSDGQVNLSEVYEQYF
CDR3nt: TGTGCCACCAGTGATGGACAGGTTAATCTTTCTGAAGTATACGAGCAGTACTTC

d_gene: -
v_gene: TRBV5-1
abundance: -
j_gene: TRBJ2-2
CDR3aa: CASSTNLNTGELFF
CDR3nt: TGCGCCAGCAGCACCAACCTAAACACCGGGGAACTGTTTTTT

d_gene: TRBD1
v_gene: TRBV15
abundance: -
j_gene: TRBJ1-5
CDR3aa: CATTEGQGNYQPQHF
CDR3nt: TGTGCCACCACAGAGGGACAGGGGAACTATCAGCCCCAGCATTTT

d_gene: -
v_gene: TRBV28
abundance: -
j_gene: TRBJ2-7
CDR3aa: CASTGSGTRSYEQYF
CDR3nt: TGTGCCAGCACCGGGTCGGGGACTCGGTCCTACGAGCAGTACTTC

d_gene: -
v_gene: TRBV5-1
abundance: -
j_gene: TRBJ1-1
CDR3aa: CASSLRGSTEAFF
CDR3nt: TGCGCCAGCAGCTTGCGGGGATCCACTGAAGCTTTCTTT

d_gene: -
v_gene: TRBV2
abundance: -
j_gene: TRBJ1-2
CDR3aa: CASSNAGVNYGYTF
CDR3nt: TGTGCCAGCTCTAACGCGGGGGTGAACTATGGCTACACCTTC

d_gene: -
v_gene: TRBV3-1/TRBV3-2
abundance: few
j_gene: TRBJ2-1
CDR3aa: CASSQESSTYNEQFF
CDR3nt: TGTGCCAGCAGCCAAGAGTCTTCTACCTACAATGAGCAGTTCTTC

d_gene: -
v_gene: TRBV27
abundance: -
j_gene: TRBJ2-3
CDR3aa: CASSLRGDTQYF
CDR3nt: TGTGCCAGCAGTTTAAGGGGAGATACGCAGTATTTT

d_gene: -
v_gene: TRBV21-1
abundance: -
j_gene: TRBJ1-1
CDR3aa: CASSSSGTDNTEAFF
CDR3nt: TGTGCCAGCAGCTCCTCCGGGACAGATAACACTGAAGCTTTCTTT

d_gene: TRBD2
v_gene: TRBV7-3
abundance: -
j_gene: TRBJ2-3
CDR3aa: CASSPGSSGGTDTQYF
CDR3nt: TGTGCCAGCAGCCCGGGGAGTAGCGGGGGAACAGATACGCAGTATTTT

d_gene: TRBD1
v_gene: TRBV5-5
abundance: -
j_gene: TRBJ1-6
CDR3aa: CASRDRGLNNSPLHF
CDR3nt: TGTGCCAGCAGAGACAGGGGGTTGAATAATTCACCCCTCCACTTT

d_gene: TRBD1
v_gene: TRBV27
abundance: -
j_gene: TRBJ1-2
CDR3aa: CASSFDWTGAGGYTF
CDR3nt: TGTGCCAGCAGTTTCGATTGGACAGGGGCAGGCGGCTACACCTTC

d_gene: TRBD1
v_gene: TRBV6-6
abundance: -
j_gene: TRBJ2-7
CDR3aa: CASSYYQGAVSYEQYF
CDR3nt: TGTGCCAGCAGTTACTATCAGGGGGCCGTATCCTACGAGCAGTACTTC

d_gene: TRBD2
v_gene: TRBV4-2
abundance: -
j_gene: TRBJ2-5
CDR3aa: CASSQDRLAGGETQYF
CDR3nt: TGTGCCAGCAGCCAAGATCGACTAGCGGGGGGAGAGACCCAGTACTTC

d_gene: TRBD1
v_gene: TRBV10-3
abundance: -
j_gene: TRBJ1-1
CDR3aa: CAISVTGDTEAFF
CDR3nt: TGTGCCATCAGTGTAACAGGGGACACTGAAGCTTTCTTT

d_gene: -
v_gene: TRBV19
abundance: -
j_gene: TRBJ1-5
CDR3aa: CASSRETGYRQPQHF
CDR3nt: TGTGCCAGTAGTAGAGAAACAGGGTATCGTCAGCCCCAGCATTTT

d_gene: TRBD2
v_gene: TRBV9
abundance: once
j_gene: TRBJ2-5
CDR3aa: CASSPGLAGQETQYF
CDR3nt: TGTGCCAGCAGCCCCGGACTAGCGGGGCAAGAGACCCAGTACTTC

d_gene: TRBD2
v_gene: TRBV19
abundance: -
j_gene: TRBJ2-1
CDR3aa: CASSSIAGGTFNEQFF
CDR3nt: TGTGCCAGTAGTTCCATAGCGGGGGGAACTTTTAATGAGCAGTTCTTC

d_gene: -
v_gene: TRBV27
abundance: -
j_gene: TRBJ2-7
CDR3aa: CASSSYSSYEQYF
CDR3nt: TGTGCCAGCAGCTCCTACAGCTCCTACGAGCAGTACTTC

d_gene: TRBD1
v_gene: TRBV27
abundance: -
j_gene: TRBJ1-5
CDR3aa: CASSTRQGTKHF
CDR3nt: TGTGCCAGCAGTACCAGACAGGGGACTAAGCATTTT

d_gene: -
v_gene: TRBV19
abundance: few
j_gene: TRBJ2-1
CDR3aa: CASSSGHLPYNEQFF
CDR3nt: TGTGCCAGTAGTTCGGGACACCTTCCCTACAATGAGCAGTTCTTC

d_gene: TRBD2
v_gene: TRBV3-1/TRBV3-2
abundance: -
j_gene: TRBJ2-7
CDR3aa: CASRAGLAGAYEQYF
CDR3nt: TGTGCCAGCAGAGCCGGACTAGCGGGGGCCTACGAGCAGTACTTC

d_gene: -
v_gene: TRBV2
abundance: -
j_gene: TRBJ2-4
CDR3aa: CASTDSSGIQYF
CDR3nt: TGTGCCAGCACAGATTCTTCGGGCATTCAGTACTTC

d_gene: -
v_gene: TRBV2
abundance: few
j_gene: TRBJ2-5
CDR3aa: CASSYREETQYF
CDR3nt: TGTGCCAGCAGCTACAGGGAAGAGACCCAGTACTTC

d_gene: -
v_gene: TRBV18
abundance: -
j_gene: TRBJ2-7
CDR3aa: CASSYRAGSPPYEQYF
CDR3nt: TGTGCCAGCTCATACCGAGCGGGTAGTCCCCCTTACGAGCAGTACTTC

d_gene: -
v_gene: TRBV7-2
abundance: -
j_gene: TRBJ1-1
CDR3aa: CASSLAVRGGRNTEAFF
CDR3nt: TGTGCCAGCAGCTTAGCTGTTCGGGGGGGCCGGAACACTGAAGCTTTCTTT

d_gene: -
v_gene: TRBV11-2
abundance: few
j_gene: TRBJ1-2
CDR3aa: CASSLDNAGRGYTF
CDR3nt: TGTGCCAGCAGCTTAGATAATGCGGGGAGAGGCTACACCTTC

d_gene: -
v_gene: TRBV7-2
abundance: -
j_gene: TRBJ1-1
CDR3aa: CASSLNRDTEAFF
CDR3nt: TGTGCCAGCAGCTTAAATCGGGACACTGAAGCTTTCTTT

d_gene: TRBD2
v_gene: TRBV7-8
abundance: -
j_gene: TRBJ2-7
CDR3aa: CASSPAAGGGYEQYF
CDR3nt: TGTGCCAGCAGTCCTGCGGCGGGGGGCGGGTACGAGCAGTACTTC

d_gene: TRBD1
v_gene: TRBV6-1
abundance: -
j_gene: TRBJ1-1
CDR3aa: CASSDAPGQGGTEAFF
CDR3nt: TGTGCCAGCAGTGACGCTCCGGGACAGGGGGGCACTGAAGCTTTCTTT

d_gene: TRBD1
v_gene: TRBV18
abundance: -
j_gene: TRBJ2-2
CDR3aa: CASQRTGIGTGELFF
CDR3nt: TGTGCCAGCCAGCGGACAGGAATTGGGACCGGGGAGCTGTTTTTT

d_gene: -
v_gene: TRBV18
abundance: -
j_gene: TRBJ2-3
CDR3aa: CASSRDSTDTQYF
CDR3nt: TGTGCCAGCTCGCGGGACAGCACAGATACGCAGTATTTT

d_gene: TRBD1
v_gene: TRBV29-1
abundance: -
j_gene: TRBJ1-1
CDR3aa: CSGTGANTEAFF
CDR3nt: TGCAGCGGGACAGGGGCGAACACTGAAGCTTTCTTT

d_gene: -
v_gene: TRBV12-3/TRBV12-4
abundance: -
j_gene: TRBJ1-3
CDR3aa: CASSPSGRNTIYF
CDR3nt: TGTGCCAGCAGTCCCTCAGGAAGAAACACCATATATTTT

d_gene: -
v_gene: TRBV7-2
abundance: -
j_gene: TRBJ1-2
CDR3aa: CASSFVQQNYGYTF
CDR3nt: TGTGCCAGCAGCTTTGTACAGCAGAACTATGGCTACACCTTC

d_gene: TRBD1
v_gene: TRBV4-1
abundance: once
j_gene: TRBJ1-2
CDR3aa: CASSPTADRVSGYTF
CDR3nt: TGCGCCAGCAGCCCAACGGCCGACAGGGTGTCTGGCTACACCTTC

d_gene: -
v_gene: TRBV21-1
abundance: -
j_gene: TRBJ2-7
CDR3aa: CASSKAPGPQSLSSYEQYF
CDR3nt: TGTGCCAGCAGCAAGGCCCCAGGGCCGCAGAGCCTCTCATCCTACGAGCAGTACTTC

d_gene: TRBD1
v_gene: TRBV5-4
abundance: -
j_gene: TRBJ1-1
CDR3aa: CASSSGQGRTEAFF
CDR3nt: TGTGCCAGCAGTTCTGGACAGGGGCGGACTGAAGCTTTCTTT

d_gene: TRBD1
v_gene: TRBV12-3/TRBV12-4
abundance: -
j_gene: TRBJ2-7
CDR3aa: CASSFGTGDEQYF
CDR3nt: TGTGCCAGCAGTTTCGGGACAGGGGACGAGCAGTACTTC

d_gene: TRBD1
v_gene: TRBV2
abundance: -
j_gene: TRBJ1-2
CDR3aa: CASSQGGYGYTF
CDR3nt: TGTGCCAGCAGCCAGGGGGGCTATGGCTACACCTTC

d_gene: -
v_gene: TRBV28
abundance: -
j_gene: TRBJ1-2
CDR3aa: CASSLAFYIRGAYYGYTF
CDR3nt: TGTGCCAGCAGTTTAGCCTTTTACATACGGGGGGCGTACTATGGCTACACCTTC

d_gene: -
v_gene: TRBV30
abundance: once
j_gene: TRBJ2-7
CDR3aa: CAWERLSYEQYF
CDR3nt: TGTGCCTGGGAGCGGCTCAGTTACGAGCAGTACTTC

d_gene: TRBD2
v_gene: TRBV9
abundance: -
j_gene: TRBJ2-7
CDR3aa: CASSPLAGGSSYEQYF
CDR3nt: TGTGCCAGCAGCCCATTAGCGGGGGGCAGCTCCTACGAGCAGTACTTC

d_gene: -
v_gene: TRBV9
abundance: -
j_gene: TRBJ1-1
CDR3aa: CASSVANSWNTEAFF
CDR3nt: TGTGCCAGCAGCGTAGCTAACTCCTGGAACACTGAAGCTTTCTTT

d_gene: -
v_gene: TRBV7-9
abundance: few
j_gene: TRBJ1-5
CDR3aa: CASTEDNQPQHF
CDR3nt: TGTGCCAGCACGGAGGACAATCAGCCCCAGCATTTT

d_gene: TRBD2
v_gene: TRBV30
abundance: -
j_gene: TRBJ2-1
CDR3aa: CAWSPGRSSGGNEQFF
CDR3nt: TGTGCCTGGAGCCCGGGCCGATCAAGCGGGGGTAATGAGCAGTTCTTC

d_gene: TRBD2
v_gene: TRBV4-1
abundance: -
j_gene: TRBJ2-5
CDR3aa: CASSQDEGGLAGQETQYF
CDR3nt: TGCGCCAGCAGCCAAGACGAGGGGGGACTAGCGGGGCAAGAGACCCAGTACTTC

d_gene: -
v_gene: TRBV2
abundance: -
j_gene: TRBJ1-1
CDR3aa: CASSVDRPTADTEAFF
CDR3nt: TGTGCCAGCAGTGTTGACAGGCCCACCGCAGACACTGAAGCTTTCTTT

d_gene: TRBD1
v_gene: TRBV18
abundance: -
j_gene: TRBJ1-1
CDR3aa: CASSQGQGVGMNTEAFF
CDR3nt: TGTGCCAGCTCACAGGGACAGGGGGTCGGAATGAACACTGAAGCTTTCTTT

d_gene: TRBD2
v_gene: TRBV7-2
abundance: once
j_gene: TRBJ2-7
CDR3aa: CASSWVLAGGFDEQYF
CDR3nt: TGTGCCAGCAGCTGGGTACTAGCGGGGGGTTTCGACGAGCAGTACTTC

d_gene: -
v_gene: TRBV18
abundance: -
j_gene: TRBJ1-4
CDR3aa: CASSRQNPATNEKLFF
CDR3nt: TGTGCCAGCTCACGACAGAACCCTGCAACTAATGAAAAACTGTTTTTT